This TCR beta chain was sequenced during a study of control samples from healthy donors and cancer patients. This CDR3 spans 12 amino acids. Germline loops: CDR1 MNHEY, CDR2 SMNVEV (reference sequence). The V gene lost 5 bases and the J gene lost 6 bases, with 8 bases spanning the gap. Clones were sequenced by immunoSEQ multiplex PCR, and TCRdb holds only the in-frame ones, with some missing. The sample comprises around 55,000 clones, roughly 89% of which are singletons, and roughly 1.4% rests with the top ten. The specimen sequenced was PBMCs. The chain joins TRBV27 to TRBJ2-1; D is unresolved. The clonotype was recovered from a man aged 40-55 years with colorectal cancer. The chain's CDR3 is CASSPRFNEQFF. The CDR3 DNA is TGTGCCAGCAGTCCCCGCTTCAATGAGCAGTTCTTC.